This is a list of T cell receptor beta chains from one sample in a study of cytomegalovirus exposure and HLA in healthy donors. Measured with immunoSEQ multiplex PCR; TCRdb has only the in-frame clones, and not every one. The sample records around 300,000 clones, roughly 86% being singletons. Source material: PBMCs. These TCRs come from a man younger than 45 in good health and CMV-seronegative. The CDR3 runs from the conserved cysteine through the conserved F or W. D genes are given only for firm matches.

TRBJ1-2 TRBD1 TRBV7-9 16 CASSSPGTGKAYGYTF
TRBJ2-2 TRBD1 TRBV4-3 16 CASSQDLKQGYGELFF
TRBJ1-2 NA TRBV11-2 18 CASSWPGGWDNTNYGYTF
TRBJ2-5 NA TRBV15 14 CATSRETLEETQYF
TRBJ2-7 TRBD1 TRBV5-6 15 CASSRWTGGFYEQYF
TRBJ2-2 TRBD1 TRBV7-9 15 CASSRRTGDTGELFF
TRBJ2-3 NA TRBV5-6 14 CASSLGAITDTQYF
TRBJ2-7 NA TRBV5-1 16 CASSLRLSGNLYEQYF
TRBJ1-5 TRBD1 TRBV5-6 14 CASSLGDRNQPQHF
TRBJ2-3 NA TRBV5-1 12 CASRSGGDTQYF
TRBJ2-5 TRBD2 TRBV5-1 17 CASSPALAGGLRETQYF
TRBJ1-3 NA TRBV7-9 14 CASSSSIQENTIYF
TRBJ2-7 NA TRBV2 13 CASSSGWHYEQYF
TRBJ1-1 TRBD1 TRBV18 14 CASSPTGGGTEAFF
TRBJ2-4 NA TRBV2 15 CASSVTSIAKNIQYF
TRBJ1-2 TRBD1 TRBV27 14 CASSRRGADYGYTF
TRBJ1-1 NA TRBV27 13 CASSFSGNTEAFF
TRBJ2-1 TRBD1 TRBV9 17 CASSVAFGQGAQNEQFF
TRBJ1-2 TRBD1 TRBV27 18 CASSLSAGTDSLNYGYTF
TRBJ1-1 NA TRBV19 14 CASRTSGGPAEAFF
TRBJ1-6 TRBD1 TRBV6-6 14 CASREGTVGSPLHF
TRBJ2-7 TRBD1 TRBV7-2 15 CASSYQGAGSYEQYF
TRBJ1-1 NA TRBV25-1 13 CASSLQGNTEAFF
TRBJ2-3 TRBD2 TRBV7-6 18 CASSLTDYGGDTTDTQYF
TRBJ1-6 NA TRBV29-1 12 CSVGEAGSPLHF
TRBJ2-7 TRBD1 TRBV6-5 16 CASSYQPGTGIYEQYF
TRBJ2-2 TRBD2 TRBV11-2 15 CASRIAGGVAGELFF
TRBJ1-1 NA TRBV5-1 15 CASSLSDGVNTEAFF
TRBJ1-2 TRBD1 TRBV29-1 15 CSVEDTGTDLYGYTF
TRBJ2-5 TRBD1 TRBV5-1 14 CASSLDRPGGTQYF
TRBJ2-3 TRBD2 TRBV7-6 14 CASSLGTSSDTQYF
TRBJ2-2 TRBD2 TRBV10-2 15 CASRGTSGGTGELFF
TRBJ1-1 NA TRBV2 13 CASSSFMNTEAFF
TRBJ2-1 TRBD1 TRBV9 13 CASGTAVNNEQFF
TRBJ1-5 TRBD1 TRBV4-1 15 CASSHGQGANQPQHF
TRBJ2-1 NA TRBV6-1 13 CASSEEWEDEQFF
TRBJ2-5 NA TRBV5-1 14 CASSRELGEETQYF
TRBJ2-5 TRBD1 TRBV29-1 12 CSAETGQETQYF
TRBJ1-5 TRBD1 TRBV10-2 13 CASRDREGQPQHF
TRBJ1-4 NA TRBV7-2 16 CASSLDRVDRGEKLFF
TRBJ1-6 NA TRBV10-2 16 CARPGTGSSYNSPLHF
TRBJ1-1 TRBD1 TRBV2 14 CASRTTGWDTEAFF
TRBJ1-5 TRBD1 TRBV2 13 CASQGQGNQPQHF
TRBJ2-7 NA TRBV2 14 CASRRGQGVYEQYF
TRBJ1-4 TRBD1 TRBV6-5 15 CASSSPGGTNEKLFF
TRBJ1-2 TRBD1 TRBV6-5 14 CASTRQGSNYGYTF
TRBJ1-4 TRBD1 TRBV18 16 CASSQSRDRGDEKLFF